The TCR beta chain under discussion was sequenced for a study of T cell repertoires in cytomegalovirus infection. Study-wide context: Epitope selection comprised recently identified HLA-C-restricted CMV epitopes and well-studied HLA-B-restricted CMV epitopes.

TCRdb re-called the reads with MiXCR, one entry per CDR3 protein. The sample has around 900,000 distinct CDR3 sequences, less than 40% seen once. Remarks on this clonotype: What it recognizes is unknown.

Overall study results and limits: Individuals carrying CMV plus the relevant HLA were identified by cumulative frequency of public TCR beta families.

V dropped 3 bases and J dropped 0 bases, with 11 bases sitting between them. The CDR3 loop spans 15 amino acids. Germline V gene lookup returns CDR1 SQVTM and CDR2 ANQGSEA. The chain has TRBV29-1 and TRBJ2-2; D tentatively reads TRBD1 or TRBD2 (6 bases each). The sample here was cultured CD8+ T cells from PBMCs, taken from culture after CMV antigen stimulation. This receptor was taken from a human donor in good health (CMV status not recorded). Some clones in this sample may be carry-over from other donors' samples. The DNA for the CDR3 is TGCAGCGTTGACGGAGGGGGATCGAACACCGGGGAGCTGTTTTTT. It encodes CSVDGGGSNTGELFF.